This T cell receptor beta chain was recovered during a study of blood T cell repertoires in COVID-19. Study details: The samples span acute and convalescent COVID-19 from the United States, Italy and Spain.

Germline V gives CDR1 SGHTA, CDR2 FQGNSA. With 5 bases removed from V and 3 bases from J, the gap between germline ends came to 13 bases. CDR3 length equals 14 residues. Repertoires were generated with immunoSEQ multiplex PCR, while TCRdb's copy carries only in-frame clones and drops some. The sample holds fewer than 600,000 clones, roughly 88% seen once. The sequencing sample was made of PBMCs or T cells enriched from blood (not recorded which). This sequence originates from a woman in her 40s who had recovered from COVID-19. The chain couples TRBV7-2 to TRBJ2-5; the D gene is possibly TRBD1 (5 bases). The CDR3 here is CASSEQVREETQYF. The CDR3 region has the DNA TGTGCCAGCAGCGAACAGGTTAGGGAAGAGACCCAGTACTTC.